This TCR beta chain emerged from a study of vaccination effects on CD4 cells after COVID-19. The study, taken as a whole, reports: Convalescent patients in the study were few, and early post-infection timepoints were absent.

The germline V gene encodes CDR1 LNHDA and CDR2 SQIVND (reference sequence). The CDR3 has 14 amino acids. With 3 bases removed from V and 5 bases from J, the gap between germline ends came to 13 bases. After expansion with viral peptide pools in the ViraFEST assay, antigen-specific CD4+ T cells were sequenced. Scientists isolated CD4+ T cells after a roughly ten-day culture period ended. All vaccine recipients tested negative for nucleocapsid antibodies and had never contracted SARS-CoV-2 infection. Using immunoSEQ multiplex PCR, the repertoire was profiled, and TCRdb retains in-frame clones only, with some absent. The sample has about 38,000 clones, under 70% seen once; the top ten hold 22%. This clone was observed a few times. Its antigen is not known.

The TCR was taken from a human donor who received a COVID-19 vaccine. The sequencing used CD4+ T cells from PBMCs cultured with SARS-CoV-2 spike peptides, collected before COVID-19 vaccination. The chain employs TRBV19 and TRBJ2-5; D perhaps matches TRBD1 (5 bases). CDR3 protein: CASSMGQALETQYF. CDR3 coding DNA: TGTGCCAGTAGTATGGGGCAGGCCCTGGAGACCCAGTACTTC.